This TCR beta chain stems from a study of T cells after yellow fever vaccination. Study-wide results and limits: Post-booster repertoires contained most primary-vaccination clones again (96% CD4, 85% to 90% CD8). Some clonotypes, a small share, were shared between CD4 and CD8 compartments. Highly abundant clonotypes carried over from the bulk population could end up in FACS-sorted repertoires as contaminants.

This clonotype was seen a few times. Its antigen remains unknown. Germline CDR1 reads KGHDR; CDR2 reads SFDVKD. V shed 0 bases and J shed 3 bases, with 4 bases lying between them. CDR3 length: 14 residues. As TCR cDNA was made by 5'RACE template switching, a universal primer site and UMIs were added. MiXCR, applied by TCRdb to the 5' RACE reads, yields one record per CDR3 protein. Among roughly 340,000 distinct CDR3 sequences listed, 3% to 4.5% were seen once. The sequence came from a young man who received the YFV17D yellow fever vaccine. The chain carries TRBV24-1 and TRBJ2-2; D is uncertain. The material was PBMCs, obtained 5 days after the yellow fever booster vaccination. CDR3 residues: CATSDLTDTGELFF. The CDR3 bases are TGTGCCACCAGTGATTTGACGGACACCGGGGAGCTGTTTTTT.